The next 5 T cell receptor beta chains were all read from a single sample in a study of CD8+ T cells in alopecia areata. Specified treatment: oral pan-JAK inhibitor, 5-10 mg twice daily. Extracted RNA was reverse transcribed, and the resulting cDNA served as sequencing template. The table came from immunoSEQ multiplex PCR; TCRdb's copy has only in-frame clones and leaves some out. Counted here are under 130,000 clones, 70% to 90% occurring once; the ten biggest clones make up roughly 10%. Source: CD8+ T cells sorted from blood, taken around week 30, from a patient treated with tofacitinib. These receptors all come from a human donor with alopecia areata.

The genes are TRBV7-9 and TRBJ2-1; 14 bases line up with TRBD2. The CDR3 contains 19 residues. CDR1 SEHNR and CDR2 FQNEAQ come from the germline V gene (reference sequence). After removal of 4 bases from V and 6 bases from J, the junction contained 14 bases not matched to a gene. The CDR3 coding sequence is TGTGCCAGCAGCTCCATAGGTCGTTCCGGGACTAGCGGGAGCAATGAGCAGTTCTTC. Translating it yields CASSSIGRSGTSGSNEQFF.

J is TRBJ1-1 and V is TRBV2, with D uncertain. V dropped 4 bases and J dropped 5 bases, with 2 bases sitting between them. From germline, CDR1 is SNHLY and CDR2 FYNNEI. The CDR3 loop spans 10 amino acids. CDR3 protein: CASSGTEAFF. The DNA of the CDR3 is TGTGCCAGCAGTGGGACTGAAGCTTTCTTT. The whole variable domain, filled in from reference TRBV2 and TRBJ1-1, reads EPEVTQTPSHQVTQMGQEVILRCVPISNHLYFYWYRQILGQKVEFLVSFYNNEISEKSEIFDDQFSVERPDGSNFTLKIRSTKLEDSAMYFCASSGTEAFFGQGTRLTVV.

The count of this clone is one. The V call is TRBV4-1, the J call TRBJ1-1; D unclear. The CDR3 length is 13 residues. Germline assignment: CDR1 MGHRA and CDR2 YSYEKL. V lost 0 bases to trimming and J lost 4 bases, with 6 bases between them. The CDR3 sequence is CASSQEPGTEAFF. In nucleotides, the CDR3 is TGCGCCAGCAGCCAAGAGCCGGGCACTGAAGCTTTCTTT.

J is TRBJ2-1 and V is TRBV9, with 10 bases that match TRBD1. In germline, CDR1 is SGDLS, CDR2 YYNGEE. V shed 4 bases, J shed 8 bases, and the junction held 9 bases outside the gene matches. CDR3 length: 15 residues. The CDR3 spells CASSFRDRGLDEQFF. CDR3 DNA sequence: TGTGCCAGCAGCTTCCGGGACAGGGGATTGGATGAGCAGTTCTTC.

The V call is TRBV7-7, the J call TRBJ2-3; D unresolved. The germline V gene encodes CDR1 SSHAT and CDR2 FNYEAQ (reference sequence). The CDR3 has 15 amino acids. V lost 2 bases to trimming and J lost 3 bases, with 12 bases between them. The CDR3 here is CASSLTDGTTDTQYF. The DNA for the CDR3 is TGTGCCAGCAGCTTAACGGACGGAACGACAGATACGCAGTATTTT.